The source of this TCR beta chain is a study of patients and donors after allogeneic stem cell transplantation. Using its own MiXCR run on the RT-PCR reads, TCRdb lists one record per CDR3 protein. The table includes about a million distinct CDR3 sequences, roughly 18% detected once. CDR1 is DFQATT, CDR2 SNEGSKA, per germline (reference sequence). The V and J ends lost 3 bases and 2 bases respectively, with 15 bases between them. The CDR3 has 15 residues. This TCR was recovered from a human donor who was either an allogeneic HSCT recipient or a stem cell or donor lymphocyte infusion donor (not recorded which). It is not recorded whose cells these are; they may come from a transplant donor. V is TRBV20-1 and J is TRBJ2-3; the D gene is possibly TRBD1 (6 bases). Sequencing used blood, either unsorted or a sorted T cell fraction (not recorded which). CDR3 coding DNA: TGCAGTGCTAGTTCGGGCAGGGGAAACACAGATACGCAGTATTTT. Translated: CSASSGRGNTDTQYF.